The subject of this entry is one T cell receptor (beta chain). What it recognizes is unknown. The sample originates from a study of T-cell memory formation after mild COVID-19. Study-level points and caveats: The main location of contracting CD4+ clones was CM and EM, and that of contracting CD8+ clones was EMRA. A second wave expanding day 15 to 37 was CD4+-biased; contracting clones were balanced.

The CDR3 sequence is 14 residues long. Trimming left V 4 bases short and J 6 bases short, with 16 bases between. Germline values: CDR1 SEHNR, CDR2 FQNEAQ (reference sequence). Amplification by 5'RACE using constant-segment primers produced TCR alpha and TCR beta cDNA libraries that carried sample barcodes and UMIs. TCRdb reanalysed the 5' RACE reads using MiXCR and keeps one entry per CDR3 protein. The sample holds some 68,000 distinct CDR3 sequences; 16% are singletons and the top ten take 30% to 35%. V usage is TRBV7-9 and J usage is TRBJ2-7, with TRBD2 as a possible D gene (7 bases). The sequence was obtained from an adult woman who had mild COVID-19 (a few samples of this study predate the infection). Cell type and time point are not known. Sequences were obtained from PBMCs or a T cell subset sorted from them (not recorded which). The CDR3 nucleotides read TGTGCCAGCAGCTACAGGGAAGCGGGAATCGAGCAGTACTTC. Its translation: CASSYREAGIEQYF.